Listed here are 9 T cell receptor beta chains from one sample, sequenced in a study of blood T cell repertoires in COVID-19. Here immunoSEQ multiplex PCR was the method, and the copy in TCRdb shows in-frame clones only, minus some. The table has about 83,000 clones, about 88% seen once. Material for sequencing was peripheral blood. These TCRs come from a man older than 75 with active or convalescent COVID-19.

The genes are TRBV4-1 and TRBJ1-2; 7 bases agree with TRBD1. V was clipped by 0 bases and J by 5 bases; unmatched bases: 12. CDR1 is MGHRA and CDR2 is YSYEKL in the germline V gene. The CDR3 contains 17 residues. The CDR3 loop is CASSQDPAGGTRYGYTF. In nucleotides, the CDR3 is TGCGCCAGCAGCCAAGATCCCGCAGGGGGAACAAGATATGGCTACACCTTC.

V is TRBV5-1 and J is TRBJ2-5, with 13 bases that match TRBD2. V lost 0 bases, J lost 1 base, and 0 bases stayed unmatched. The CDR3 spans 16 residues. The V gene's germline CDR1 is SGHRS and CDR2 YFSETQ. The CDR3 sequence: CASSLGLAGGQETQYF. CDR3 nucleotides: TGCGCCAGCAGCTTGGGACTAGCGGGAGGCCAAGAGACCCAGTACTTC.

The gene calls are TRBV11-2 and TRBJ1-3, with D tentatively TRBD1 (5 bases). Germline CDR1 reads SGHAT; CDR2 reads FQNNGV. The V end lost 1 base, the J end lost 0 bases, and 10 bases lay between the germline ends. The CDR3 runs to 16 residues. The CDR3, as DNA: TGTGCCAGCAGCTTAGGCCACAGGTTCTCTGGAAACACCATATATTTT. Translating gives CASSLGHRFSGNTIYF.

The V and J genes are TRBV28 and TRBJ2-7; 7 bases match TRBD1. The CDR3 covers 12 residues. V gave up 4 bases and J gave up 7 bases; unmatched junction bases: 4. Germline V gene sequence: CDR1 MDHEN, CDR2 SYDVKM. CDR3 amino acids: CASSSRGREQYV. DNA for the CDR3: TGTGCCAGCAGTTCTAGGGGGCGAGAGCAGTACGTC.

This clone appeared once. The J gene is TRBJ1-3, the V gene TRBV5-6; the D is unclear. Germline-derived CDR1 and CDR2 are SGHDT and YYEEEE. The CDR3 loop spans 17 amino acids. V lost 4 bases, J lost 3 bases, and 20 bases lay in between. The CDR3 loop reads CASSESRVSSFGNTIYF. The CDR3 DNA is TGTGCCAGCAGCGAGTCGAGGGTTTCGTCGTTTGGAAACACCATATATTTT.

This clone was found a few times. The chain has TRBV7-9 and TRBJ2-2; a weak D match, TRBD2 (6 bases). The V gene lost 4 bases and the J gene lost 5 bases, with 17 bases spanning the gap. This CDR3 contains 16 residues. Looked up from germline, CDR1 is SEHNR and CDR2 is FQNEAQ (reference sequence). The chain's CDR3 is CASSSGGVSTTGELFF. The CDR3 coding sequence is TGTGCCAGCAGCTCCGGGGGAGTAAGCACGACCGGGGAGCTGTTTTTT.

V gene TRBV7-9 combines with J gene TRBJ2-3; tentatively, D is TRBD1 (5 bases). The V gene's germline CDR1 is SEHNR and CDR2 FQNEAQ (reference sequence). CDR3 length equals 16 residues. Deletions cut 0 bases from V and 3 bases from J, with 13 bases between. This CDR3 reads CASSLAGQARTDTQYF. In DNA form, the CDR3 reads TGTGCCAGCAGCTTAGCGGGGCAGGCGAGGACAGATACGCAGTATTTT.

V and J are TRBV5-4 and TRBJ2-1; 11 positions match TRBD2. Trimming cost V 6 bases and J 7 bases; bases outside gene matches: 15. There are 17 residues in the CDR3. CDR1 and CDR2 (germline): SGHNT, YYREEE (reference sequence). The CDR3 bases are TGTGCCAGCACCAGATATGGGAACCTAGCGGGAGGAAATGAGCAGTTCTTC. Translation: CASTRYGNLAGGNEQFF.

The chain couples TRBV10-1 to TRBJ2-1; 10 bases fit TRBD2. The CDR3 is made up of 16 amino acids. Germline CDR1 is WNHNN and CDR2 is SYGVQD (reference sequence). V lost 4 bases to trimming and J lost 9 bases; unmatched junction nucleotides: 12. The CDR3 is CASSVWQSGGATEQFF. In DNA, the CDR3 is TGCGCCAGCAGTGTTTGGCAGAGCGGGGGGGCCACTGAGCAGTTCTTC.